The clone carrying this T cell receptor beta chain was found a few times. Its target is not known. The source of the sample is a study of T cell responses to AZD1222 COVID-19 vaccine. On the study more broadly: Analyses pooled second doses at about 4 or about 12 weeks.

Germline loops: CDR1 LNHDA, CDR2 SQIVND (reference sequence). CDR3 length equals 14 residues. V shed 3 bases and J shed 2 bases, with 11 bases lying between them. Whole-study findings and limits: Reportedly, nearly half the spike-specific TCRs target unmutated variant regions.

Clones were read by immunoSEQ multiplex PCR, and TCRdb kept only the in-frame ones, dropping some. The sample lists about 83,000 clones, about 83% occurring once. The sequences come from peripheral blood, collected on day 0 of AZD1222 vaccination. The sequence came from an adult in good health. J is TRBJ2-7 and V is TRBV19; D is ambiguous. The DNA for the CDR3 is TGTGCCAGTAGTATTACGTGGGAAACCTACGAGCAGTACTTC. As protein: CASSITWETYEQYF.